This T cell receptor (beta chain) appears in the sequencing data of a study of graft-versus-host responses after intestinal transplantation (dated by TCRdb to the early 2020s). For the study in its entirety: The transplants that recipients got were multivisceral, liver-intestinal, or isolated intestinal. All recipients received anti-thymocyte globulin induction followed by maintenance tacrolimus and steroids for approximately 3 years. Graft-versus-host and host-versus-graft alloreactive T cell clones were tracked in the graft, circulation and bone marrow after intestinal transplantation using bulk TCR-beta CDR3 sequencing. To identify alloreactive clones, pre-transplant mixed lymphocyte reaction products were sequenced and compared with unstimulated pre-transplant donor and recipient T cells. The cohort enrolled 20 to 30 intestinal transplant recipients, one of whom was a retransplant, and 3 patients without pretransplant specimens were excluded. A peak of at least 4% donor T cells among recipient peripheral blood mononuclear cells was the definition used for donor T cell macrochimerism. Instead of going to the commercial service, samples from a few later patients were sequenced in-house on an Illumina MiSeq and processed with MiXCR. The full study reports these points: Early after transplant, declines in HvG clones were associated with peak levels of circulating GvH clones. In patients with donor T cell macrochimerism, the allografts had high GvH to HvG T cell clonal ratios. The conclusions were limited by the relatively low number and heterogeneity of the intestinal transplant patients. GvH clones were detected in recipient bone marrow, and some appeared earlier in ileal mucosa or blood, consistent with an intestinal mucosal origin.

The library was built by means of the immunoSEQ multiplex PCR assay. For most patients, genomic DNA was isolated using the Qiagen DNeasy Blood and Tissue Kit and was shipped frozen to Adaptive Biotechnologies for TCR sequencing. For most patients, genomic DNA was subjected to high-throughput TCR-beta CDR3 sequencing by Adaptive Biotechnologies. Processing in the source paper ran as follows. Adaptive's ImmunoSEQ software supplied the TCR sequencing data for about 18 patients, while MiXCR and VDJtools were used to process three other patients. CD4 versus CD8 sorting errors were corrected by removing sequences found in both subsets at a frequency ratio below 5:1. CDR3 nucleotide sequences shared between donor and recipient were removed because their origin could not be assigned. At least 2-fold expansion over unstimulated cells and a minimum CFSE-low frequency of 0.002% (template counts) or 0.001% (read counts) were required for clones to be classified as alloreactive. Clones detected in sequenced pre-transplant spleen, lymph node, or MLR CFSE-low populations of the donor or recipient were defined as mappable. Cumulative frequency of alloreactive clones was calculated as a percentage of all sequences weighted by copy number. TCRdb retrieved this table from immuneACCESS and kept in-frame rearrangements only. Not all clones are present; in checked studies, unresolved V genes account for under half, and no reason is known for the remainder. V and J calls and clone size are copied from that table; D and trimming were computed from the DNA. The sample table shows 8,000 to 13,000 clones, and about 28% are seen once. The ten largest clones capture roughly 5.2% of the sample.

Comment on this clone: Within one base of it there is no much larger clone, and no base qualities were kept.

V and J lose 0 bases and 5 bases, and a span of 7 bases separates them. The CDR3 holds 13 amino acids from the cysteine to the phenylalanine. Just CDR3 DNA is preserved here, 39 bases in frame from base 1. This specimen's time point label, per the study, means: cells obtained before transplantation from donor or recipient. Mixed lymphocyte reactions plated around 200,000 CFSE-labeled pre-transplant responders with around 200,000 irradiated violet-dye-labeled stimulators and were cultured for approximately six days. Proliferating CD3+CD4+CFSE-low and CD3+CD8+CFSE-low responder cells were FACS-sorted on a BD Influx sorter after the mixed lymphocyte reaction.

The V gene is TRBV5-7 and the J gene is TRBJ2-3; a weak D assignment points to TRBD2 (5 bases agree). TRBV5-7 is flagged as an ORF with uncertain function. This TCR derives from a human patient who was an organ donor for intestinal transplantation. The input for sequencing was alloreactive CD4+ T cells from a mixed lymphocyte reaction culture, taken before transplantation. The cell subset or site label here, explained by the study, means: CFSE-low proliferating T cells sorted from roughly 6-day pre-transplant mixed lymphocyte reaction (GvH or HvG direction). The CDR3 in this case is CASSLVEVDTQYF. The bases are TGTGCCAGCAGCTTGGTGGAGGTAGATACGCAGTATTTT.